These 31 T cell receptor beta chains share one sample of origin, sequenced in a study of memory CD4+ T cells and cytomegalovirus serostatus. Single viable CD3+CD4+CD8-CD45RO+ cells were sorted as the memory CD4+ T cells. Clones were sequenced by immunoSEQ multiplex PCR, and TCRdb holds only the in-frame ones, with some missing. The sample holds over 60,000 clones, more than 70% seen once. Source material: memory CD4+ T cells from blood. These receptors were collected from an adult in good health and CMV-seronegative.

The CDR3 loop is CASSLDRSETQYF. CDR3 nucleotide sequence: TGTGCCAGCAGCTTAGATCGCAGTGAGACCCAGTACTTC. The chain combines TRBV11-3 with TRBJ2-5; D is unresolved. There are 13 residues in the CDR3. V lost 0 bases and J lost 5, with 7 bases in between. Looked up from germline, CDR1 is SGHNT and CDR2 is YENEEA.

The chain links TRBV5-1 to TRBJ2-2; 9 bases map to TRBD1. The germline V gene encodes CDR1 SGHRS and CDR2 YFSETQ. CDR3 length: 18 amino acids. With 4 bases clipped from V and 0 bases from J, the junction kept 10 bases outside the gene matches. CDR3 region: CASSPRTGANPNTGELFF. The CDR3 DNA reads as TGCGCCAGCAGCCCAAGGACAGGGGCGAACCCGAACACCGGGGAGCTGTTTTTT.

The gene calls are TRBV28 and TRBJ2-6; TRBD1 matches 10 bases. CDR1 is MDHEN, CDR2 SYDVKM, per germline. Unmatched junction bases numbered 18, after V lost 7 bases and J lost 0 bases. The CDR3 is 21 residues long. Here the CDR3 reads CASKQAGRGDRGRSGANVLTF. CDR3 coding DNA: TGTGCCAGCAAACAAGCCGGCCGGGGGGACAGGGGTCGCTCTGGGGCCAACGTCCTGACTTTC.

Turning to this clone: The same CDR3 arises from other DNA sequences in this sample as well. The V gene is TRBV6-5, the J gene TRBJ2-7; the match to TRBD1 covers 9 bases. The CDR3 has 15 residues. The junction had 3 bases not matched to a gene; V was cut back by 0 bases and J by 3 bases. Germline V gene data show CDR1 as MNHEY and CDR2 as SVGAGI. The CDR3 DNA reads TGTGCCAGCAGTTACTCGGGACAGGGCGACTACGAGCAGTACTTC. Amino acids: CASSYSGQGDYEQYF.

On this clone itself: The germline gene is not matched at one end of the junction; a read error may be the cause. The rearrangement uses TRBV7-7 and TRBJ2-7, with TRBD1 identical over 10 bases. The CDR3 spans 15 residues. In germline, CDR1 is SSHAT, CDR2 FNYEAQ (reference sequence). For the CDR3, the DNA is TGTGCTAGCAGCGGAGGGACAGGGGATACCTACGAGCAGTACTTC. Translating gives CASSGGTGDTYEQYF.

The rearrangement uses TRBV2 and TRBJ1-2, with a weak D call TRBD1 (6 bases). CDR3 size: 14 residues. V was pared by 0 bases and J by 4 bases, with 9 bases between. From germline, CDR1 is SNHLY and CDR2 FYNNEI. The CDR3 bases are TGTGCCAGCAGTGAAGCGGTACAGGGCTATGGCTACACCTTC. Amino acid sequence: CASSEAVQGYGYTF.

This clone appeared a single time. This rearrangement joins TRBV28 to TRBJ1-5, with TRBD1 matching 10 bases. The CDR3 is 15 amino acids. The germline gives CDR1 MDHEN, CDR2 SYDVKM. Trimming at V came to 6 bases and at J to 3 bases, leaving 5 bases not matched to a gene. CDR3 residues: CASSEGQGNNQPQHF. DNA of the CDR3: TGTGCCAGCAGCGAGGGACAGGGGAACAATCAGCCCCAGCATTTT. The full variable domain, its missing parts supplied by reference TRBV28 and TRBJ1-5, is DVKVTQSSRYLVKRTGEKVFLECVQDMDHENMFWYRQDPGLGLRLIYFSYDVKMKEKGDIPEGYSVSREKKERFSLILESASTNQTSMYLCASSEGQGNNQPQHFGDGTRLSIL.

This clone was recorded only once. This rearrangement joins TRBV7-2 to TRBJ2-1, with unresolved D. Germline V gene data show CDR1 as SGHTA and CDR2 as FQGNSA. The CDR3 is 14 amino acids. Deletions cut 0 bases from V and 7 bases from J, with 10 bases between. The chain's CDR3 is CASSLAASINEQFF. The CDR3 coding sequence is TGTGCCAGCAGCTTAGCGGCTAGTATTAATGAGCAGTTCTTC.

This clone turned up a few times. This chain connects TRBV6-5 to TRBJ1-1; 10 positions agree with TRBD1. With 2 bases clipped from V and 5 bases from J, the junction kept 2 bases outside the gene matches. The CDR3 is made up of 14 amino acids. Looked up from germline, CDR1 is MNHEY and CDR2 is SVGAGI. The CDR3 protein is CASSYGQGVTEAFF. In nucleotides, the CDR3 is TGTGCCAGCAGTTACGGACAGGGGGTGACTGAAGCTTTCTTT.

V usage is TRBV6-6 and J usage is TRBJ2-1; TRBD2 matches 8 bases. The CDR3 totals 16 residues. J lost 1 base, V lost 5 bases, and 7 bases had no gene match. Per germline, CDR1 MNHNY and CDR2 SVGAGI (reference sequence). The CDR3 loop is CASSKPGLGSYNEQFF. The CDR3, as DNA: TGTGCCAGCAGTAAACCGGGACTAGGTTCCTACAATGAGCAGTTCTTC.

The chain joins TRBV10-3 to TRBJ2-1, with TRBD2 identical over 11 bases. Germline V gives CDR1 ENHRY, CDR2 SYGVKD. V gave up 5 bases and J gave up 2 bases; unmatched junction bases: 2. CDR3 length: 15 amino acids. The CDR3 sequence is CAISTSGGTYNEQFF. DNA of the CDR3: TGTGCCATCAGTACTAGCGGGGGAACCTACAATGAGCAGTTCTTC.

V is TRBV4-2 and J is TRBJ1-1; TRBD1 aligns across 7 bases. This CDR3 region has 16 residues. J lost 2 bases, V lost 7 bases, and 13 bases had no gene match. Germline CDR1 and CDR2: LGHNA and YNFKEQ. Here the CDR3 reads CASTMTTDRLNTEAFF. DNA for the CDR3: TGTGCCAGCACGATGACAACGGACAGGTTAAACACTGAAGCTTTCTTT.

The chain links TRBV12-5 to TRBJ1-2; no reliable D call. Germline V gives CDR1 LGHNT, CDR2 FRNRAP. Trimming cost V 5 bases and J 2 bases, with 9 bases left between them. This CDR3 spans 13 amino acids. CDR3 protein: CASGPSANYGYTF. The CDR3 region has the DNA TGTGCTAGTGGTCCTTCGGCCAACTATGGCTACACCTTC.

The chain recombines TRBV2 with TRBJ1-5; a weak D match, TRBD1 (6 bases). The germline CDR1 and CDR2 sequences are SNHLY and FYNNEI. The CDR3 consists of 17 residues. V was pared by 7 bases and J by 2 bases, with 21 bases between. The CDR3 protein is CASKGVQGQAGNQPQHF. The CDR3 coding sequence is TGTGCCAGCAAGGGAGTACAGGGACAAGCTGGCAATCAGCCCCAGCATTTT.

CDR3 bases: TGCGCCAGCAGCTTGGGAGCAGGGAGCACTGAAGCTTTCTTT. Residues: CASSLGAGSTEAFF. The chain combines TRBV5-1 with TRBJ1-1; maybe TRBD1 (5 bases). Germline loops: CDR1 SGHRS, CDR2 YFSETQ. This CDR3 has 14 residues. Between the trimmed V and J ends, which lost 0 bases and 4 bases, there was a span of 10 bases.

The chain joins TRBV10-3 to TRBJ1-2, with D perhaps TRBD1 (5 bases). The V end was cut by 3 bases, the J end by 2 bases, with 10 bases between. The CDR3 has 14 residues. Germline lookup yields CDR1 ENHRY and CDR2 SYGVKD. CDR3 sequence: CAISDGGSNYGYTF. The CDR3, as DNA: TGTGCCATCAGTGACGGGGGGTCGAACTATGGCTACACCTTC.

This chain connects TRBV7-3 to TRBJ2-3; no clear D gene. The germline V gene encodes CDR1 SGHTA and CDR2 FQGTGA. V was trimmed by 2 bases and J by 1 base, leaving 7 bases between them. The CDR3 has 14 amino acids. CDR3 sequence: CASSLGLGTDTQYF. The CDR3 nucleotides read TGTGCCAGCAGCTTAGGGCTGGGCACAGATACGCAGTATTTT.

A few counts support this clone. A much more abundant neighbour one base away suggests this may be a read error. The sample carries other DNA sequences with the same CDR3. CDR3 region: CAWSVDSNQPQHF. The CDR3 region has the DNA TGTGCCTGGAGTGTAGATAGCAATCAGCCCCAGCATTTT. The chain couples TRBV30 to TRBJ1-5, with no clear D. V dropped 0 bases and J dropped 0 bases, with 3 bases sitting between them. Germline V gene lookup returns CDR1 GTSNPN and CDR2 SVGIG (reference sequence). This CDR3 is built from 13 residues. Full variable domain (rest looked up from reference TRBV30 and TRBJ1-5): SQTIHQWPATLVQPVGSPLSLECTVEGTSNPNLYWYRQAAGRGLQLLFYSVGIGQISSEVPQNLSASRPQDRQFILSSKKLLLSDSGFYLCAWSVDSNQPQHFGDGTRLSIL.

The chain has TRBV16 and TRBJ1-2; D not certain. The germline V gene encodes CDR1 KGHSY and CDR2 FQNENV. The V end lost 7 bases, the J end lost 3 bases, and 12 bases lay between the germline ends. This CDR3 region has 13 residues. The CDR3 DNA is TGTGCCAGCACCCAGGAGCTCTACTATGGCTACACCTTC. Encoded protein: CASTQELYYGYTF. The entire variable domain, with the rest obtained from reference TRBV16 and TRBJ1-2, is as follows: GEEVAQTPKHLVRGEGQKAKLYCAPIKGHSYVFWYQQVLKNEFKFLISFQNENVFDETGMPKERFSAKCLPNSPCSLEIQATKLEDSAVYFCASTQELYYGYTFGSGTRLTVV.

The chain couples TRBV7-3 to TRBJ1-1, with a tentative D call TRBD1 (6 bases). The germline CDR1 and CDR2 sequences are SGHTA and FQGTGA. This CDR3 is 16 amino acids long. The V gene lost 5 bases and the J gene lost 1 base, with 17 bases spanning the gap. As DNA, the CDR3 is TGTGCCAGCAGCCTTGGACAGCCCGGTCCGAACACTGAAGCTTTCTTT. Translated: CASSLGQPGPNTEAFF.

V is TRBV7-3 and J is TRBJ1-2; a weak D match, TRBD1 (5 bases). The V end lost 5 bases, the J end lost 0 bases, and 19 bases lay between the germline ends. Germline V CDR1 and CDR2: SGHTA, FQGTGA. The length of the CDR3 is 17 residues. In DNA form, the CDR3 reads TGTGCCAGCAGCGCCCAGGGCCAGCGGAGTTCTAACTATGGCTACACCTTC. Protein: CASSAQGQRSSNYGYTF.

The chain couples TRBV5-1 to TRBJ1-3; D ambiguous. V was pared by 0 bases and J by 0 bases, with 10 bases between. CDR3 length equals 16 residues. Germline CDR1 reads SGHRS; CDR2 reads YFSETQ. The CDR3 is CASSLGVTGSGNTIYF. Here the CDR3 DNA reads TGCGCCAGCAGCTTGGGAGTCACCGGCTCTGGAAACACCATATATTTT.

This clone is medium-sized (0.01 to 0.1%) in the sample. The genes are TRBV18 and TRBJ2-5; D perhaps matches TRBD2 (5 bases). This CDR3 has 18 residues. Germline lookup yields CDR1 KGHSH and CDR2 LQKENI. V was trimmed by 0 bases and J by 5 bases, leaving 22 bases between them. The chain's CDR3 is CASSPPDRQAVRQETQYF. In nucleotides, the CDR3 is TGTGCCAGCTCACCACCGGACCGGCAAGCGGTCCGTCAGGAGACCCAGTACTTC.

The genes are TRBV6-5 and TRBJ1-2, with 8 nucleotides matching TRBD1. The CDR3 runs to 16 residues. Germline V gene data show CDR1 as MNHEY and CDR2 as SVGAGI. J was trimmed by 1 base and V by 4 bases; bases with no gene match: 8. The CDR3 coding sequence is TGTGCCAGCAGTTCCCTGGGACAGGCTTTTAACTATGGCTACACCTTC. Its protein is CASSSLGQAFNYGYTF.

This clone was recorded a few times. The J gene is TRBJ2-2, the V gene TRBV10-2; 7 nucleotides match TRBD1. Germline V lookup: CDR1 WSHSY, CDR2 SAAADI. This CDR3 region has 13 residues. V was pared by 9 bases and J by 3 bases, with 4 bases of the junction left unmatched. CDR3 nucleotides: TGCGCCAGTCGGGACAGCCACACCGGGGAGCTGTTTTTT. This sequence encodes CASRDSHTGELFF.

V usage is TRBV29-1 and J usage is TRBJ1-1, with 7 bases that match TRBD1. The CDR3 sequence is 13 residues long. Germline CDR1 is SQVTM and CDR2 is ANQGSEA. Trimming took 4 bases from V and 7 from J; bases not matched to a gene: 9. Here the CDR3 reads CSVGGPTGVEAFF. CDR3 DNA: TGCAGCGTTGGGGGACCCACAGGGGTTGAAGCTTTCTTT.

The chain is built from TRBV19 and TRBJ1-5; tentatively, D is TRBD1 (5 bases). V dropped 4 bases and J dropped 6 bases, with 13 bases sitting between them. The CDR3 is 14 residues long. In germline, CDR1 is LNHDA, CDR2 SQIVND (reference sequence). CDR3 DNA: TGTGCCAGTAGTAGATCCAGGGTCGGTCAGCCCCAGCATTTT. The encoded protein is CASSRSRVGQPQHF.

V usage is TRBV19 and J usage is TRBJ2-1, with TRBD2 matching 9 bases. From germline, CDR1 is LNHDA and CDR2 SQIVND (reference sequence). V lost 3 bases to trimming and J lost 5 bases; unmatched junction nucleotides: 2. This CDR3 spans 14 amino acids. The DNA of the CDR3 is TGTGCCAGTAGTATGGCGGGAGGGGACAATGAGCAGTTCTTC. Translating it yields CASSMAGGDNEQFF.

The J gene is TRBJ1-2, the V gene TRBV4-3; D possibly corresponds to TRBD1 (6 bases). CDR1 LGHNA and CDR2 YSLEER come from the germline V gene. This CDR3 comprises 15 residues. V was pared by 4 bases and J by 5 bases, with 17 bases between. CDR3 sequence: CASSPSGAGVYGYTF. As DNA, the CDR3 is TGCGCCAGCAGCCCCTCGGGCGCAGGGGTGTATGGCTACACCTTC.

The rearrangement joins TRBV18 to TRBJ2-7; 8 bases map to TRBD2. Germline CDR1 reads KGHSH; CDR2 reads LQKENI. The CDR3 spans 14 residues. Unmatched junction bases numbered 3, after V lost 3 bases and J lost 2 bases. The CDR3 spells CASSPGLAAYEQYF. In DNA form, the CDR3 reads TGTGCCAGCTCACCCGGACTAGCCGCCTACGAGCAGTACTTC. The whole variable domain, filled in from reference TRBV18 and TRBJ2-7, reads NAGVMQNPRHLVRRRGQEARLRCSPMKGHSHVYWYRQLPEEGLKFMVYLQKENIIDESGMPKERFSAEFPKEGPSILRIQQVVRGDSAAYFCASSPGLAAYEQYFGPGTRLTVT.

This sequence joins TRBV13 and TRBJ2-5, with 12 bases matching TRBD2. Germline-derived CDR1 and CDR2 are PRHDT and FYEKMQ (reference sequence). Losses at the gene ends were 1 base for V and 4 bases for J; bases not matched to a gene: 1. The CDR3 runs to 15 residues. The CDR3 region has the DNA TGTGCCAGCAGCTTAGAACTAGCGGGGGGAGAGACCCAGTACTTC. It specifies CASSLELAGGETQYF.